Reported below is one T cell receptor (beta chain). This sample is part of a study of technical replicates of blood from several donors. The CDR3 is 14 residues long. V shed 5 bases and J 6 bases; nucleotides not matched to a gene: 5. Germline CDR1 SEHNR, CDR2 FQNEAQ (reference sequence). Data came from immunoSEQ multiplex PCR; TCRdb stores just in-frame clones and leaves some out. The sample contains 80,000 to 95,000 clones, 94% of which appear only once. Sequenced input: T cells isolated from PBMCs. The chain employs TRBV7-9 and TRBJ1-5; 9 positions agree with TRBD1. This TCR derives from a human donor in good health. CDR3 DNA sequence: TGTGCCAGCAGCGATGACAGGGGGAGTCAGCCCCAGCATTTT. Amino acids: CASSDDRGSQPQHF.